Presented here are 20 T cell receptor beta chains from one specimen sequenced in a study of blood T cell repertoires in COVID-19. Libraries were prepared by immunoSEQ multiplex PCR; TCRdb keeps only in-frame clonotypes and omits some of them. Here the sample spans some 100,000 clones, roughly 86% being singletons. The specimen was peripheral blood. Every receptor here comes from an older woman with acute or convalescent COVID-19.

This chain joins TRBV6-1 and TRBJ2-7; 7 nucleotides match TRBD2. The CDR3 contains 19 residues. With 1 base clipped from V and 2 bases from J, the junction kept 17 bases outside the gene matches. Germline CDR1 reads MNHNS; CDR2 reads SASEGT. CDR3 region: CASSEVPPAGASLPYEQYF. The CDR3 DNA is TGTGCCAGCAGTGAAGTACCGCCGGCGGGAGCTAGTCTCCCCTACGAGCAGTACTTC.

The rearrangement links TRBV28 to TRBJ1-2; D is unclear. Germline V gene lookup returns CDR1 MDHEN and CDR2 SYDVKM. V was pared by 3 bases and J by 1 base, with 3 bases between. CDR3 length equals 12 residues. In DNA, the CDR3 is TGTGCCAGCAGTTTCCTTAACTATGGCTACACCTTC. It specifies CASSFLNYGYTF.

The chain uses TRBV7-3 and TRBJ1-2; 8 nucleotides match TRBD1. CDR1 is SGHTA, CDR2 FQGTGA, per germline. V was clipped by 2 bases and J by 4 bases; unmatched bases: 9. The CDR3 runs 16 residues. In nucleotides, the CDR3 is TGTGCCAGCAGCTTAGGGGGGACAGGAGGCGGCTATGGCTACACCTTC. It specifies CASSLGGTGGGYGYTF.

Here the CDR3 reads CASSLGTSYEQYV. In DNA form, the CDR3 reads TGTGCCAGCAGTTTAGGGACATCCTACGAGCAGTACGTC. The chain uses TRBV12-3 or TRBV12-4 and TRBJ2-7, with D possibly being TRBD1 (5 bases). The CDR3 loop spans 13 amino acids. Trimming removed 1 base from V and 1 base from J, with 5 bases in between.

The chain joins TRBV7-9 to TRBJ2-7, with D possibly TRBD1 on 5 matching bases. V shed 1 base and J shed 2 bases, with 12 bases lying between them. Germline-derived CDR1 and CDR2 are SEHNR and FQNEAQ (reference sequence). There are 15 residues in the CDR3. Written as DNA, the CDR3 is TGTGCCAGCAGCTTAGGGCCCCAGGGAACCTACGAGCAGTACTTC. It specifies CASSLGPQGTYEQYF.

This clone was detected a few times. The chain links TRBV29-1 to TRBJ2-5; 7 bases line up with TRBD2. Germline V lookup: CDR1 SQVTM, CDR2 ANQGSEA. This CDR3 spans 13 amino acids. The trim removed 5 bases at V and 5 bases at J, leaving 8 bases unmatched. Here the CDR3 reads CSVTAGVYETQYF. DNA of the CDR3: TGCAGCGTTACTGCGGGAGTATATGAGACCCAGTACTTC.

This chain connects TRBV19 to TRBJ1-2; TRBD1 is a possible D gene (6 bases). Germline V CDR1 and CDR2: LNHDA, SQIVND (reference sequence). This CDR3 region has 18 residues. Deletions cut 7 bases from V and 3 bases from J, with 27 bases between. The CDR3 protein is CASNMGNTGIRRHYGYTF. In DNA, the CDR3 is TGTGCCAGTAACATGGGAAACACAGGGATAAGGCGACACTATGGCTACACCTTC.

The sample holds a few counts of this clone. This chain links TRBV5-1 with TRBJ2-7; D is unresolved. Germline values: CDR1 SGHRS, CDR2 YFSETQ. The V gene lost 4 bases and the J gene lost 3 bases, with 11 bases spanning the gap. The CDR3 extends over 13 amino acids. CDR3 DNA sequence: TGCGCCAGCAGCGAAGGTAACTACTACGAGCAGTACTTC. Translation gives CASSEGNYYEQYF.

The rearrangement joins TRBV28 to TRBJ2-7; perhaps TRBD1 as D (6 bases). The CDR3 totals 14 residues. Trimming removed 5 bases from V and 3 bases from J, with 14 bases in between. The V gene's germline CDR1 is MDHEN and CDR2 SYDVKM. CDR3 amino acids: CASSTGLGYYEQYF. CDR3 in DNA: TGTGCCAGCAGTACAGGGTTGGGCTACTACGAGCAGTACTTC.

CDR3 in amino acids: CSASRGQLQETQYF. CDR3 DNA sequence: TGCAGTGCTAGTAGGGGACAGCTCCAAGAGACCCAGTACTTC. The chain couples TRBV20-1 to TRBJ2-5; 7 nucleotides match TRBD1. Germline CDR1 reads DFQATT; CDR2 reads SNEGSKA (reference sequence). This CDR3 is built from 14 residues. The junction had 5 bases not matched to a gene; V was cut back by 3 bases and J by 1 base.

The chain couples TRBV2 to TRBJ1-5, with 8 bases fitting TRBD1. This CDR3 is built from 15 residues. The V segment lost 0 bases and the J segment 4 bases; nucleotides outside the gene matches: 2. CDR1 and CDR2 from the germline V gene are SNHLY and FYNNEI. CDR3 in amino acids: CASSEARTGNQPQHF. DNA of the CDR3: TGTGCCAGCAGTGAAGCGCGGACAGGGAATCAGCCCCAGCATTTT.

The chain couples TRBV7-8 to TRBJ2-7, with 10 nucleotides matching TRBD1. V dropped 1 base and J dropped 6; count of bases not matched to a gene: 3. Germline V gene data show CDR1 as SGHVS and CDR2 as FQNEAQ. The CDR3 totals 14 residues. The CDR3 DNA is TGTGCCAGCAGCTTAGGACAGGGGGCGGGCGAGCAGTACTTC. The encoded protein is CASSLGQGAGEQYF.

CDR3 in amino acids: CASSTANGAGDYGYTF. In DNA, the CDR3 is TGTGCCAGCTCAACCGCTAACGGGGCGGGGGACTATGGCTACACCTTC. The chain combines TRBV18 with TRBJ1-2, with a tentative D call TRBD1 (5 bases). Trimming stripped 5 bases from V and 3 bases from J, with 19 bases between. This CDR3 has 16 residues. Germline-derived CDR1 and CDR2 are KGHSH and LQKENI.

The chain joins TRBV7-3 to TRBJ2-1, with D tentatively TRBD2 (6 bases). Germline V gene sequence: CDR1 SGHTA, CDR2 FQGTGA. The V gene lost 5 bases and the J gene lost 0 bases, with 14 bases spanning the gap. The CDR3 contains 16 residues. CDR3 nucleotide sequence: TGTGCCAGCAGCCCGGGGACTTACTCCTCCTACAATGAGCAGTTCTTC. Its translation: CASSPGTYSSYNEQFF.

The chain has TRBV29-1 and TRBJ2-2, with a tentative D call TRBD1 (5 bases). This CDR3 comprises 15 residues. From germline, CDR1 is SQVTM and CDR2 ANQGSEA. Between the trimmed V and J ends, which lost 7 bases and 1 base, there was a span of 16 bases. CDR3 loop: CSGRSGPWNTGELFF. The CDR3 coding sequence is TGCAGCGGGAGATCAGGGCCTTGGAACACCGGGGAGCTGTTTTTT.

The chain is built from TRBV18 and TRBJ2-4; D call uncertain. The CDR3 length is 15 residues. Germline assignment: CDR1 KGHSH and CDR2 LQKENI. V lost 3 bases and J 6 bases, leaving 15 bases between the germline ends. CDR3: CASSPSRANSNIQYF. For the CDR3, the DNA is TGTGCCAGCTCACCCTCTCGTGCGAATTCAAACATTCAGTACTTC.

The V call is TRBV5-1, the J call TRBJ1-1; 9 nucleotides match TRBD1. This CDR3 is built from 15 residues. Trimming at V came to 4 bases and at J to 4 bases, leaving 8 bases not matched to a gene. Germline V gene sequence: CDR1 SGHRS, CDR2 YFSETQ. Here the CDR3 DNA reads TGCGCCAGCAGCCAACCGGGACAGGGTGGCACTGAAGCTTTCTTT. Its protein product is CASSQPGQGGTEAFF.

The chain has TRBV3-1 (or the pseudogene TRBV3-2) and TRBJ2-1; D is uncertain. The germline V gene has CDR1 LGHDT and CDR2 YNNKEL (reference sequence). The V gene lost 3 bases and the J gene lost 13 bases, with 16 bases spanning the gap. CDR3 length: 13 amino acids. CDR3 nucleotides: TGTGCCAGCAGCCACACCAGTAGCTTAGTACAGTTCTTC. Its translation is CASSHTSSLVQFF.

V gene TRBV7-6 combines with J gene TRBJ1-1; D possibly corresponds to TRBD1 (6 bases). V was pared by 0 bases and J by 1 base, with 12 bases between. Germline assignment: CDR1 SGHVS and CDR2 FNYEAQ. The CDR3 is 16 residues long. DNA for the CDR3: TGTGCCAGCAGCTTAGCTGTGGGGGGGCAGAACACTGAAGCTTTCTTT. Translation: CASSLAVGGQNTEAFF.

The chain employs TRBV6-1 and TRBJ1-5; D ambiguous. This CDR3 comprises 16 residues. V lost 4 bases and J lost 0, with 13 bases in between. CDR1 and CDR2 (germline): MNHNS, SASEGT. The CDR3 sequence: CASSVTAPYSNQPQHF. CDR3 sequence (DNA): TGTGCCAGCAGTGTAACAGCACCCTATAGCAATCAGCCCCAGCATTTT.